This T cell receptor (beta chain) was captured by sequencing in a study of blood T cell repertoires in COVID-19. Study at large: Recovery among Cohort 3 donors was established by two negative PCRs, clearance, or symptom resolution. In each case, the material was cDNA or gDNA derived from T cells, B-cell-depleted T cells, or PBMCs.

Data came from immunoSEQ multiplex PCR; TCRdb stores just in-frame clones and leaves some out. This sample has fewer than 350,000 clones, with 85% to 90% found just once. Trimming at V came to 3 bases and at J to 4 bases, leaving 6 bases not matched to a gene. There are 15 residues in the CDR3. CDR1 and CDR2 (germline): KGHSH, LQKENI. This chain joins TRBV18 and TRBJ2-5; TRBD1 matches at 9 bases. The TCR sequence derives from a woman aged 55-70 years in a cohort exposed to, infected with or recovered from COVID-19 (not recorded which). Sequencing input: PBMCs or T cells enriched from blood (not recorded which). The CDR3: CASSPGGQGGETQYF. DNA for the CDR3: TGTGCCAGCTCACCTGGGGGACAGGGAGGAGAGACCCAGTACTTC.